This T cell receptor (beta chain) is drawn from a study of Graves' ophthalmopathy and Graves' hyperthyroidism (dated by TCRdb to 2017 to 2018). Broadly, across the study: Peripheral blood was collected before any treatment was given, at the time of initial diagnosis. TCR beta repertoire signatures were used to distinguish Graves' ophthalmopathy from Graves' hyperthyroidism and to predict progression to ophthalmopathy. An independent validation cohort comprised some 19 hyperthyroidism patients and about 16 patients who later progressed from hyperthyroidism to ophthalmopathy. T-cell repertoires of thyroid tissue and blood were compared in 5 or 6 hyperthyroidism patients. To explore V-J signatures that distinguish ophthalmopathy from hyperthyroidism, a discovery set of roughly 98 patients was enrolled, made up of 40 to 45 with ophthalmopathy and roughly 57 with stable hyperthyroidism. Once sampling was done, hyperthyroidism patients were given methimazole at a starting dose of 30 mg daily, while ophthalmopathy patients were given high-dose intravenous methylprednisolone. In total, 135 blood samples were TCR-sequenced: fewer than 50 ophthalmopathy, roughly 77 hyperthyroidism and some 17 hyperthyroidism-to-ophthalmopathy patients. Summary of the overall study and its limitations: In validation, the model predicted ophthalmopathy progression with about 64% sensitivity and around 72% specificity; roughly eleven predicted patients were CT-confirmed with GO in a median of about 6.2 months. The 13-signature model separated ophthalmopathy from stable hyperthyroidism with approximately 85% sensitivity and 81% to 82% specificity in cross-validation, and 80%/75% in the test set. Among expanded thyroid clonotypes with frequency above 0.001, most also showed up in blood, which suggests that blood repertoires may reflect the thyroid immune response. Sample size was not predetermined statistically, and investigators were not blinded to group allocation.

CDR1 and CDR2 are read off the germline V gene (reference sequence) as DFQATT and SNEGSKA. The V and J ends are trimmed by 6 bases and 9 bases, leaving 27 bases between them. CDR3 length: 17 amino acids, cysteine to phenylalanine. Only the CDR3 DNA is retained, 51 bases long and in frame from the first base. This clonotype was counted many times. There is no known antigen for this receptor. Base qualities are not provided; no much larger clone lies one nucleotide away. Stable hyperthyroidism was defined as no progression to ophthalmopathy within 18 months of follow-up. Hyperthyroidism patients were newly diagnosed, were aged 18 to 65 years, and had a disease duration under 2 months. Patients were excluded if they had other autoimmune diseases, uncontrolled infections, pregnancy or lactation. Diagnosis relied on clinical symptoms, serum thyroxine, TRAb, thyroid ultrasound and orbital computed tomography. Ficoll-Paque density gradient centrifugation was used to isolate PBMCs from approximately 11 ml of fresh peripheral blood. Trizol reagent was used to extract the total RNA, and its quality was then checked on an Agilent 2100 Bioanalyzer.

For repertoire sequencing, TCR beta CDR3 regions were amplified from RNA transcripts. The first round was an RT-PCR using HTBI primers with the Qiagen OneStep RT-PCR kit, and this first round was followed by a second-round multiplex PCR, then size selection and purification. The libraries underwent paired-end sequencing with 100 bp reads on an Illumina HiSeq2000. As for how the authors treated the data: SOAPnuke was used for read processing, and reads with adapters, uncalled bases, a mean Phred below 15, or no exact constant-primer or identifier match were discarded. COPE v1.2.5 was used to merge the high-quality paired reads. Unique nucleotide sequences were defined as clonotypes and aligned to IMGT TRB V, D and J references using MiTCR v1.1. The analysis was limited to V-J combinations with a frequency above 0.0001, which together covered approximately 99% of the repertoires. For each V-J combination, a TCR clonal expansion and chaos score was defined as the ratio of F50 clonal expansion to chaos observed in the TCRdist matrix. Welch's t-statistics and random forest were used to narrow the features down to 10 to 15 V-J combinations, which were then fed into a naive Bayes classifier. The Morisita-Horn index was used to measure how similar the thyroid and blood repertoires were. Using fastp trimming at Q25 and MiXCR clonotype assembly, TCRdb reanalyzed the public sequencing data and kept in-frame beta chains. Identical CDR3 proteins give one entry, which carries the most common genes and DNA. Clone size and V and J calls follow TCRdb, not the original study. For this sample there are some 370,000 distinct CDR3 sequences; about 18% appear just once. Around 2.4% of the sample is taken by the ten largest.

The sequence was collected from an adult woman with stable Graves' hyperthyroidism. Sequencing input: peripheral blood. The sequence is built from TRBV20-1 and TRBJ1-6; the D gene is perhaps TRBD1, from 6 matching bases. The CDR3 reads CSAKRAQGPLDGSPLHF. The sequenced DNA: TGCAGTGCCAAGAGGGCACAGGGCCCCCTAGATGGTTCACCCCTCCACTTT.